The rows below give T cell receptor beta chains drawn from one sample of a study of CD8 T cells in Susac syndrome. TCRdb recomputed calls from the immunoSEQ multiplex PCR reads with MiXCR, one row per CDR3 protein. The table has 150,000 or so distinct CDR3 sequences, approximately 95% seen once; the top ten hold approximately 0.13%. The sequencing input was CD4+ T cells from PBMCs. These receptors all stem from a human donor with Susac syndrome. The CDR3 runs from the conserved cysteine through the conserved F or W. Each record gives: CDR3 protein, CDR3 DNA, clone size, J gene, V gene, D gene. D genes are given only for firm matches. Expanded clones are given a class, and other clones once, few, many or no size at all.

CASSRRRAGANVLTF,TGTGCCAGCAGCCGCCGGAGGGCTGGGGCCAACGTCCTGACTTTC,.,TRBJ2-6,TRBV12-3/TRBV12-4,.
CASSRSGRNTDTQYF,TGTGCCAGCAGCCGGAGCGGGAGAAATACAGATACGCAGTATTTT,.,TRBJ2-3,TRBV5-4,TRBD2
CAWKKSSGPYEQYF,TGTGCCTGGAAGAAGTCCAGTGGACCCTACGAGCAGTACTTC,.,TRBJ2-7,TRBV30,.
CASSLRQGYNEQFF,TGTGCCAGCAGCTTGAGACAGGGATACAATGAGCAGTTCTTC,.,TRBJ2-1,TRBV7-9,TRBD1
CASSRGTRGEQYF,TGTGCCAGCAGCAGAGGGACTCGTGGCGAGCAGTACTTC,.,TRBJ2-7,TRBV11-1,.
CASSFRQYYEQYF,TGTGCCAGCAGTTTTAGGCAGTACTACGAGCAGTACTTC,.,TRBJ2-7,TRBV12-3/TRBV12-4,.
CSALLAFSYNEQFF,TGCAGTGCTCTACTAGCGTTCTCCTACAATGAGCAGTTCTTC,.,TRBJ2-1,TRBV20-1,TRBD2
CASSTDRGGDTQYF,TGTGCCAGCAGTACGGACAGGGGCGGGGATACGCAGTATTTT,.,TRBJ2-3,TRBV27,TRBD1
CASSQLGNTIYF,TGTGCCAGCAGCCAACTGGGAAACACCATATATTTT,.,TRBJ1-3,TRBV3-1,.
CASSPRGGNQPQHF,TGTGCCAGCAGCCCCCGGGGAGGGAATCAGCCCCAGCATTTT,.,TRBJ1-5,TRBV7-2,.
CAWSLIGWLEGLGGANVLTF,TGTGCCTGGAGTCTAATAGGATGGCTAGAGGGATTAGGTGGGGCCAACGTCCTGACTTTC,once,TRBJ2-6,TRBV30,.
CSARFFLGSNSPLHF,TGCAGTGCTAGGTTCTTCCTAGGATCTAATTCACCCCTCCACTTT,.,TRBJ1-6,TRBV20-1,.
CASSPSHNEQFF,TGTGCCAGCAGCCCGAGCCACAATGAGCAGTTCTTC,.,TRBJ2-1,TRBV7-2,.
CAWSVRGGTEAFF,TGTGCCTGGAGTGTCAGGGGTGGGACTGAAGCTTTCTTT,few,TRBJ1-1,TRBV30,.